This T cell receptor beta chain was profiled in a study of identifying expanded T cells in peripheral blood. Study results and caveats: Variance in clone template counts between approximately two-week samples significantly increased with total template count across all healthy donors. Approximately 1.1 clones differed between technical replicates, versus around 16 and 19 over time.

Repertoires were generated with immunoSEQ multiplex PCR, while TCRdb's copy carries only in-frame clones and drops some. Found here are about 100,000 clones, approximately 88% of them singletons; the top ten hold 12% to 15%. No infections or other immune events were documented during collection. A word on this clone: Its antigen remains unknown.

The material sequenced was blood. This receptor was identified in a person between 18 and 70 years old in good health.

The CDR3 is CASGGGSYGDTQYF. CDR3 sequence (DNA): TGTGCCAGCGGGGGGGGAAGCTATGGAGATACGCAGTATTTT. The chain carries TRBV7-9 and TRBJ2-3; 7 bases agree with TRBD2. CDR1 is SEHNR, CDR2 FQNEAQ, per germline (reference sequence). This CDR3 comprises 14 residues. Germline trimming cut 8 bases from V and 5 bases from J; bases unmatched to any gene: 10.